One sample yielded the 20 T cell receptor beta chains listed below, sequenced in a study of a mutant IDH1 vaccine in newly diagnosed glioma. These receptors' antigens are unknown. Data came from immunoSEQ multiplex PCR; TCRdb stores just in-frame clones and leaves some out. Here the sample spans some 42,000 clones, approximately 79% being singletons. Noted time point: week 47, end of study. The vaccine gave 300 ug of a 20-mer mutant IDH1 peptide subcutaneously per dose. The sample consisted of PBMCs, taken from a glioma patient whose treatment included an IDH1 peptide vaccine. Receptors were obtained from a man between 18 and 35 years old with glioma. Some clones in this sample may be carry-over from other donors' samples.

This chain uses TRBV14 with TRBJ2-1; D uncertain. V was cut by 5 bases and J by 0 bases, with 14 bases left in between. Germline V gene lookup returns CDR1 SGHDN and CDR2 FVKESK. The CDR3 loop spans 16 amino acids. The CDR3 loop reads CASSADESDSYNEQFF. The CDR3 DNA is TGTGCCAGCAGCGCGGACGAATCGGACTCCTACAATGAGCAGTTCTTC. The entire variable domain, with the rest obtained from reference TRBV14 and TRBJ2-1, is as follows: EAGVTQFPSHSVIEKGQTVTLRCDPISGHDNLYWYRRVMGKEIKFLLHFVKESKQDESGMPNNRFLAERTGGTYSTLKVQPAELEDSGVYFCASSADESDSYNEQFFGPGTRLTVL.

The chain links TRBV7-8 to TRBJ2-3; D is perhaps TRBD2 (5 bases). The length of the CDR3 is 13 residues. V was shortened by 5 bases and J by 2 bases, with 8 bases between the two germline ends. From germline, CDR1 is SGHVS and CDR2 FQNEAQ. The CDR3, as DNA: TGTGCCAGCAGCCCACGGGACACAGATACGCAGTATTTT. Protein: CASSPRDTDTQYF.

The rearrangement links TRBV6-6 to TRBJ1-1; possible D gene TRBD1, 5 bases. V lost 4 bases and J lost 5, with 14 bases in between. There are 14 residues in the CDR3. The germline V gene encodes CDR1 MNHNY and CDR2 SVGAGI (reference sequence). In DNA, the CDR3 is TGTGCCAGCAGTTTAGCCCCAGGGAAAACTGAAGCTTTCTTT. It encodes CASSLAPGKTEAFF.

The table lists this clone with a few counts. The gene calls are TRBV28 and TRBJ1-5, with D possibly matching TRBD1 (6 bases). The V gene lost 5 bases and the J gene lost 1 base, with 12 bases spanning the gap. CDR1 and CDR2 from the germline V gene are MDHEN and SYDVKM. The CDR3 sequence is 15 residues long. As DNA, the CDR3 is TGTGCCAGCAGTAGGACCCAGGGGAGCAATCAGCCCCAGCATTTT. As protein: CASSRTQGSNQPQHF.

CDR3 sequence: CASSWRTGANTEAFF. The CDR3 DNA is TGTGCCAGCAGTTGGAGGACAGGGGCGAACACTGAAGCTTTCTTT. V and J are TRBV27 and TRBJ1-1; 9 bases fit TRBD1. Trimming at V came to 4 bases and at J to 1 base, leaving 4 bases not matched to a gene. Germline values: CDR1 MNHEY, CDR2 SMNVEV (reference sequence). The CDR3 extends over 15 amino acids.

The chain employs TRBV4-2 and TRBJ1-2; 8 nucleotides match TRBD1. CDR1 LGHNA and CDR2 YNFKEQ come from the germline V gene. Trimming at V came to 2 bases and at J to 1 base, leaving 9 bases not matched to a gene. This CDR3 region has 17 residues. The CDR3 here is CASSQKRGQGGNYGYTF. Written as DNA, the CDR3 is TGTGCCAGCAGCCAAAAAAGAGGACAGGGCGGTAACTATGGCTACACCTTC.

The rearrangement uses TRBV29-1 and TRBJ1-2; no reliable D call. V dropped 6 bases and J dropped 2 bases, with 19 bases sitting between them. The CDR3 runs to 15 residues. CDR1 SQVTM and CDR2 ANQGSEA come from the germline V gene. The CDR3 protein is CSVIIPSGPNYGYTF. CDR3 DNA sequence: TGCAGCGTGATAATACCGTCGGGCCCAAACTATGGCTACACCTTC.

V usage is TRBV7-6 and J usage is TRBJ1-3; D perhaps matches TRBD1 (5 bases). V dropped 2 bases and J dropped 7 bases, with 15 bases sitting between them. Germline V CDR1 and CDR2: SGHVS, FNYEAQ. This CDR3 comprises 15 residues. CDR3 sequence: CASSLMTDAPNTIYF. In nucleotides, the CDR3 is TGTGCCAGCAGCTTAATGACAGACGCGCCCAACACCATATATTTT.

V is TRBV7-2 and J is TRBJ1-1; 12 bases are a match to TRBD1. CDR1 is SGHTA, CDR2 FQGNSA, per germline. The CDR3 runs to 16 residues. Trimming cost V 3 bases and J 5 bases; bases outside gene matches: 7. CDR3 DNA sequence: TGTGCCAGCAGCTTCTCCGGGACAGGGGGCGCGACTGAAGCTTTCTTT. It yields the protein CASSFSGTGGATEAFF.

The chain's CDR3 is CASSPWPEGTEAFF. Here the CDR3 DNA reads TGTGCCAGCTCACCATGGCCCGAAGGCACTGAAGCTTTCTTT. The rearrangement joins TRBV18 to TRBJ1-1; D is undetermined. V was shortened by 2 bases and J by 4 bases, with 11 bases between the two germline ends. Germline CDR1 KGHSH, CDR2 LQKENI. The CDR3 runs to 14 residues.

In DNA form, the CDR3 reads TGTGCCAGCACTAACTTGGCGGACGGGAACACTGAAGCTTTCTTT. Its protein is CASTNLADGNTEAFF. V and J are TRBV6-6 and TRBJ1-1; D unresolved. This CDR3 has 15 amino acids. V gave up 7 bases and J gave up 1 base, with 16 bases separating them. The germline CDR1 and CDR2 sequences are MNHNY and SVGAGI (reference sequence).

This chain uses TRBV7-8 with TRBJ1-2, with D perhaps matching TRBD1 (6 bases). V lost 2 bases, J lost 5 bases, and 18 bases lay in between. Germline lookup yields CDR1 SGHVS and CDR2 FQNEAQ. This CDR3 has 16 residues. DNA for the CDR3: TGTGCCAGCAGCTTAAAAGGGGGGACCGTTGGGTATGGCTACACCTTC. Protein product: CASSLKGGTVGYGYTF. The whole variable domain, remainder taken from reference TRBV7-8 and TRBJ1-2, is GAGVSQSPRYKVAKRGQDVALRCDPISGHVSLFWYQQALGQGPEFLTYFQNEAQLDKSGLPSDRFFAERPEGSVSTLKIQRTQQEDSAVYLCASSLKGGTVGYGYTFGSGTRLTVV.

The chain uses TRBV19 and TRBJ2-7; the match to TRBD2 covers 10 bases. CDR1 and CDR2 from the germline V gene are LNHDA and SQIVND (reference sequence). CDR3 length: 14 residues. The V segment lost 5 bases and the J segment 1 base; nucleotides outside the gene matches: 2. CDR3 in DNA: TGTGCCAGTAGTGCTAGCGGGGGATCCTACGAGCAGTACTTC. It is translated as CASSASGGSYEQYF.

The chain joins TRBV2 to TRBJ1-6; a weak D match, TRBD1 (6 bases). V dropped 10 bases and J dropped 0 bases, with 16 bases sitting between them. Germline loops: CDR1 SNHLY, CDR2 FYNNEI. This CDR3 contains 16 residues. As DNA, the CDR3 is TGTGCCACCACCCGGGACAAGAGCTCCTATAATTCACCCCTCCACTTT. Its translation is CATTRDKSSYNSPLHF.

This sequence joins TRBV9 and TRBJ2-7; D may be TRBD2 (5 bases). Germline V gives CDR1 SGDLS, CDR2 YYNGEE. V lost 1 base to trimming and J lost 4 bases, with 9 bases between them. CDR3 length: 13 amino acids. The CDR3 sequence is CASSVTGNYEQYF. CDR3 DNA: TGTGCCAGCAGCGTAACGGGGAATTACGAGCAGTACTTC. The full variable domain, with the rest looked up from reference TRBV9 and TRBJ2-7, is DSGVTQTPKHLITATGQRVTLRCSPRSGDLSVYWYQQSLDQGLQFLIQYYNGEERAKGNILERFSAQQFPDLHSELNLSSLELGDSALYFCASSVTGNYEQYFGPGTRLTVT.

J is TRBJ1-6 and V is TRBV6-5, with D perhaps matching TRBD1 (6 bases). V was trimmed by 2 bases and J by 2 bases, leaving 10 bases between them. Germline-derived CDR1 and CDR2 are MNHEY and SVGAGI. The CDR3 loop spans 16 amino acids. This chain's CDR3 is CASSYEWTAYNSPLHF. CDR3 DNA sequence: TGTGCCAGCAGTTACGAGTGGACAGCCTATAATTCACCCCTCCACTTT.

J is TRBJ1-2 and V is TRBV30; D not certain. The germline gives CDR1 GTSNPN, CDR2 SVGIG (reference sequence). This CDR3 has 13 amino acids. V was pared by 4 bases and J by 9 bases, with 18 bases between. Here the CDR3 reads CAWTPSRAARYTF. For the CDR3, the DNA is TGTGCCTGGACCCCATCGCGGGCAGCCCGCTACACCTTC.

The chain carries TRBV5-1 and TRBJ1-4, with TRBD1 matching 8 bases. V trimming: 3 bases; J trimming: 5 bases; junction bases outside the gene matches: 6. This CDR3 region has 15 residues. Per the germline V gene, CDR1 is SGHRS and CDR2 is YFSETQ. CDR3 nucleotides: TGCGCCAGCAGCTCCGGGGCAGGGGGCAATGAAAAACTGTTTTTT. The encoded protein is CASSSGAGGNEKLFF. Looking up the rest from reference TRBV5-1 and TRBJ1-4 gives the full variable domain: KAGVTQTPRYLIKTRGQQVTLSCSPISGHRSVSWYQQTPGQGLQFLFEYFSETQRNKGNFPGRFSGRQFSNSRSEMNVSTLELGDSALYLCASSSGAGGNEKLFFGSGTQLSVL.

The genes are TRBV19 and TRBJ2-6, with D tentatively TRBD1 (5 bases). The CDR3 runs 15 residues. The germline V gene encodes CDR1 LNHDA and CDR2 SQIVND (reference sequence). V gave up 6 bases and J gave up 2 bases, with 11 bases separating them. This CDR3 reads CASSLDSAGANVLTF. The CDR3 DNA sequence: TGTGCCAGTAGCCTCGACAGTGCTGGGGCCAACGTCCTGACTTTC. The full variable domain, completed using reference TRBV19 and TRBJ2-6, is DGGITQSPKYLFRKEGQNVTLSCEQNLNHDAMYWYRQDPGQGLRLIYYSQIVNDFQKGDIAEGYSVSREKKESFPLTVTSAQKNPTAFYLCASSLDSAGANVLTFGAGSRLTVL.

This clone showed up just a few times. CDR3 in amino acids: CASSLGWDRGNQPQHF. Written as DNA, the CDR3 is TGTGCCAGCAGCTTGGGCTGGGACAGGGGAAATCAGCCCCAGCATTTT. V gene TRBV5-8 combines with J gene TRBJ1-5; 10 nucleotides agree with TRBD1. Unmatched junction bases numbered 4, after V lost 0 bases and J lost 4 bases. The CDR3 runs 16 residues. From germline, CDR1 is SGHTS and CDR2 YDEGEE.